This T cell receptor beta chain was recovered during a study of control samples from healthy donors and cancer patients. Measured with immunoSEQ multiplex PCR; TCRdb has only the in-frame clones, and not every one. The sample lists over 70,000 clones, roughly 91% occurring once. The CDR3 extends over 13 amino acids. Germline CDR1 is SGHTA and CDR2 is FQGNSA. The V gene lost 0 bases and the J gene lost 5 bases, with 5 bases spanning the gap. The specimen sequenced was PBMCs. The chain couples TRBV7-2 to TRBJ1-5; D is ambiguous. This TCR came from a woman in her forties or fifties with colorectal cancer. In DNA, the CDR3 is TGTGCCAGCAGCTTAGCGCTGCATCAGCCCCAGCATTTT. It translates to CASSLALHQPQHF.